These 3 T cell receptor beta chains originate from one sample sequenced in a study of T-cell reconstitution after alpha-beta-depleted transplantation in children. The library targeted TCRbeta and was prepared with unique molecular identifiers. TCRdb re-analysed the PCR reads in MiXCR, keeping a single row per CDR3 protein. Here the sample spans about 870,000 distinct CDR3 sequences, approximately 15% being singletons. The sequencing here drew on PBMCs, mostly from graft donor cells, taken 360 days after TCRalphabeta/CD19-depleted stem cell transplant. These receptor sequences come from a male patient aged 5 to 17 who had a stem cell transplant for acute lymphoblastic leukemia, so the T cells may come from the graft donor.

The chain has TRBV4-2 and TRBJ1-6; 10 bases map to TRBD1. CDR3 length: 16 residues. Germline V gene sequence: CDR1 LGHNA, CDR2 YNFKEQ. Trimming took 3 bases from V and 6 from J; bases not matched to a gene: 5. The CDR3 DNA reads TGTGCCAGCAGCCAGATCCGGACAGGGGGTAATTCACCCCTCCACTTT. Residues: CASSQIRTGGNSPLHF.

CDR3 sequence: CASSLDGQPNTGELFF. The CDR3 DNA reads as TGCGCCAGCAGCTTGGATGGCCAACCGAACACCGGGGAGCTGTTTTTT. The rearrangement links TRBV5-1 to TRBJ2-2; D gene ambiguous. This CDR3 region has 16 residues. Trimming left V 0 bases short and J 0 bases short, with 9 bases between. CDR1 and CDR2 from the germline V gene are SGHRS and YFSETQ.

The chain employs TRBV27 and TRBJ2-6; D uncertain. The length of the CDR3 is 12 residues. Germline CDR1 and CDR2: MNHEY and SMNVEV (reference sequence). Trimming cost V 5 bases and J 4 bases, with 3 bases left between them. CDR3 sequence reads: CASSQGANVLTF. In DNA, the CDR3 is TGTGCCAGCAGTCAGGGGGCCAACGTCCTGACTTTC.